This entry is about one T cell receptor beta chain. This entry is derived from a study of regulatory T cells in long-lasting Graves disease. Combining iRepertoire HTBI primers with Arm-PCR of CDR3 regions, the authors built TCR beta libraries. TCRdb reprocessed the multiplex PCR reads with MiXCR, giving one entry per CDR3 protein. The sample carries 500,000 or so distinct CDR3 sequences, around 15% recorded once. The CDR3 length is 14 residues. Trimming took off 0 bases at V and 4 bases at J, with 10 bases between the two ends. Time point defined: newly diagnosed GD, antithyroid drugs for less than 3 months. Extracted RNA from PBMCs served as the source of the TCR library. A further study also used this sample, focusing on T cells in Graves' hyperthyroidism and ophthalmopathy. That work adds: Uncontrolled infection, other autoimmune disease, pregnancy or lactation led to exclusion.

Sequencing was performed on peripheral blood mononuclear cells (PBMCs), taken at new diagnosis, from a patient treated with antithyroid drugs. The J gene is TRBJ2-7, the V gene TRBV12-3 or TRBV12-4; no clear D gene. This TCR was sampled from a man aged 35-49 years with Graves disease. CDR3 region: CASSLASFQYEQYF. The CDR3 DNA reads TGTGCCAGCAGTTTAGCGTCCTTTCAGTACGAGCAGTACTTC.